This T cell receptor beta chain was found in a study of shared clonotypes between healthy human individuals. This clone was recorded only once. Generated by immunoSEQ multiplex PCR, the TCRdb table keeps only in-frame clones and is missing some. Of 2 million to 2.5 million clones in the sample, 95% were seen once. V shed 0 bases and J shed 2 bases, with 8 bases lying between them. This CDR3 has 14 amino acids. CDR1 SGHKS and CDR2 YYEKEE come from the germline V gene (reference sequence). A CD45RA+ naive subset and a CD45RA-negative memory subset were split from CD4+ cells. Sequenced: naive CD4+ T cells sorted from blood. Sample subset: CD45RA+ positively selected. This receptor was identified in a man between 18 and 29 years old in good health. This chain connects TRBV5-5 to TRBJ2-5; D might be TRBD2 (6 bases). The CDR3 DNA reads TGTGCCAGCAGCTTGGGACTAGTACAAGAGACCCAGTACTTC. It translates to CASSLGLVQETQYF.